This T cell receptor (beta chain) was identified in a study of T cell changes during pregnancy in multiple sclerosis (dated by TCRdb to between 2017 and 2020). Regarding the study in general: In women with multiple sclerosis, the researchers looked at how the T cell repertoire shifted as pregnancy progressed.

Points on this clone: What this receptor recognizes is not known. There are no base qualities to consult, and no much larger clone falls within one base.

Reading the germline V gene gives CDR1 MNHNS and CDR2 SASEGT. Reading from cysteine to phenylalanine, the CDR3 counts 17 amino acids. Kept here is only the CDR3 DNA, which spans 51 bases and is read in frame from base 1. The germline V and J ends show losses of 4 bases and 0 bases respectively, and no gene match explains 5 bases of the junction. The library was produced with the immunoSEQ multiplex PCR assay. The table was pulled from immuneACCESS by TCRdb, which kept in-frame rearrangements only. Such tables lose some clones; where checked, under half of the loss comes from unresolved V genes, and the rest has no known cause. This sample holds tens of thousands of clones; roughly 90% were observed only once. The ten biggest clones cover approximately 0.6% of the sample.

Sequenced here: CD4+ T cells from peripheral blood mononuclear cells, sampled after pregnancy. The receptor comes from a female donor with multiple sclerosis, enrolled in a pregnancy study. The chain employs TRBV6-1 and TRBJ2-6, with TRBD1 matching 8 junction bases. The CDR3 sequence is CASSAAGGGSGANVLTF. The DNA reads as follows: TGTGCCAGCAGTGCGGCAGGGGGCGGCTCTGGGGCCAACGTCCTGACTTTC.